These 31 T cell receptor beta chains came from one sample sequenced in a study of beta chain features in type 1 diabetes. Investigators reverse transcribed all isolated RNA, so they sequenced expressed TCRB transcripts. Repertoires were generated with immunoSEQ multiplex PCR, while TCRdb's copy carries only in-frame clones and drops some. The repertoire holds over 40,000 clones, with 51% as singletons. Sequencing used Tregs from blood. These receptors were taken from a woman aged 18-29 years in good health.

The gene calls are TRBV23-1 and TRBJ2-3; 7 nucleotides align to TRBD1. TRBV23-1 is an ORF, and what it does is uncertain. The CDR3 is made up of 14 amino acids. V lost 0 bases and J lost 3; bases outside the gene matches: 0. Written as DNA, the CDR3 is TGCGCCAGCAGTCAATCGACAGGGACAGATACGCAGTATTTT. Protein product: CASSQSTGTDTQYF.

This clone was observed a few times. The chain combines TRBV21-1 with TRBJ2-7; the table calls TRBD2, which could not be checked here. TRBV21-1 is marked as a pseudogene. This CDR3 comprises 16 residues. This CDR3 is CASSHVGTWGGYEQYF. In nucleotides, the CDR3 is TGTGCCAGCAGTCACGTCGGGACCTGGGGAGGCTACGAGCAGTACTTC.

This sequence joins TRBV29-1 and TRBJ2-7; TRBD1 aligns across 7 bases. Germline values: CDR1 SQVTM, CDR2 ANQGSEA. This CDR3 has 14 residues. The V gene end was trimmed by 6 bases and the J gene end by 2 bases; junction bases not matched to a gene: 10. The CDR3 nucleotides are TGCAGCGTGTTACCGGGACAGCAGACCTACGAGCAGTACTTC. This codes for CSVLPGQQTYEQYF.

V usage is TRBV7-2 and J usage is TRBJ2-7; 7 positions match TRBD2. This CDR3 spans 14 amino acids. V lost 4 bases, J lost 2 bases, and 5 bases stayed unmatched. CDR1 is SGHTA and CDR2 is FQGNSA in the germline V gene. CDR3 coding DNA: TGTGCCAGCAGCTGGGGGGGAGGGGCCTACGAGCAGTACTTC. Its translation: CASSWGGGAYEQYF.

The CDR3 loop is CASSLARGTGRGYTF. The CDR3 nucleotides read TGTGCCAGCAGTTTAGCCCGCGGGACGGGGAGGGGCTACACCTTC. The chain couples TRBV28 to TRBJ1-2; D perhaps matches TRBD1 (5 bases). The CDR3 extends over 15 amino acids. With 2 bases removed from V and 8 bases from J, the gap between germline ends came to 18 bases. Germline V gene lookup returns CDR1 MDHEN and CDR2 SYDVKM.

This clone has only a few counts. CDR3 region: CASSYNQGDQPQHF. CDR3 in DNA: TGTGCCAGCAGTTACAACCAGGGGGATCAGCCCCAGCATTTT. The chain recombines TRBV6-6 with TRBJ1-5, with 7 bases fitting TRBD1. With 2 bases clipped from V and 5 bases from J, the junction kept 3 bases outside the gene matches. The CDR3 consists of 14 residues. Germline CDR1 is MNHNY and CDR2 is SVGAGI (reference sequence).

V and J are TRBV27 and TRBJ2-1, with 8 bases identical to TRBD2. Losses at the gene ends were 7 bases for V and 6 bases for J; bases not matched to a gene: 26. This CDR3 region has 20 residues. CDR1 is MNHEY and CDR2 is SMNVEV in the germline V gene (reference sequence). The CDR3 DNA reads TGTGCCAGCATAAATACCCACCTCACTTTGTTGGCGGGAGGTAGCAATGAGCAGTTCTTC. Its protein is CASINTHLTLLAGGSNEQFF.

This clone was observed a few times. V usage is TRBV28 and J usage is TRBJ2-7, with 8 bases identical to TRBD2. V trimming: 6 bases; J trimming: 0 bases; junction bases outside the gene matches: 7. CDR1 and CDR2 from the germline V gene are MDHEN and SYDVKM. The CDR3 has 15 amino acids. CDR3 protein: CASRPAGVSSYEQYF. In DNA, the CDR3 is TGTGCCAGCAGACCAGCGGGGGTGAGCTCCTACGAGCAGTACTTC.

V usage is TRBV5-1 and J usage is TRBJ2-3, with 7 bases identical to TRBD1. There are 17 residues in the CDR3. Germline V gives CDR1 SGHRS, CDR2 YFSETQ. V was pared by 5 bases and J by 0 bases, with 12 bases of the junction left unmatched. DNA for the CDR3: TGCGCCAGCAGGCCCACCACGGGACAGACTAGCACAGATACGCAGTATTTT. Translating gives CASRPTTGQTSTDTQYF. The variable domain in full, completed from reference TRBV5-1 and TRBJ2-3, reads KAGVTQTPRYLIKTRGQQVTLSCSPISGHRSVSWYQQTPGQGLQFLFEYFSETQRNKGNFPGRFSGRQFSNSRSEMNVSTLELGDSALYLCASRPTTGQTSTDTQYFGPGTRLTVL.

The sample holds a few counts of this clone. This sequence joins TRBV7-2 and TRBJ2-4, with D possibly being TRBD2 (6 bases). The CDR3 is 16 residues long. Trimming left V 2 bases short and J 0 bases short, with 11 bases between. CDR1 is SGHTA, CDR2 FQGNSA, per germline. CDR3 sequence reads: CASSLTWEVAKNIQYF. The DNA of the CDR3 is TGTGCCAGCAGCTTAACGTGGGAGGTAGCCAAAAACATTCAGTACTTC.

The chain has TRBV10-3 and TRBJ2-3; 8 nucleotides line up with TRBD1. The CDR3 has 16 residues. The V segment lost 3 bases and the J segment 4 bases; nucleotides outside the gene matches: 9. Germline loops: CDR1 ENHRY, CDR2 SYGVKD. The CDR3 DNA sequence: TGTGCCATCAGTGAAGGGAGACAGGGGTTCGCAGATACGCAGTATTTT. Translating gives CAISEGRQGFADTQYF.

The rearrangement links TRBV23-1 to TRBJ2-1, with 12 bases identical to TRBD1. TRBV23-1 is an ORF; its function is uncertain. This CDR3 has 21 residues. V gave up 0 bases and J gave up 2 bases; unmatched junction bases: 14. In nucleotides, the CDR3 is TGCGCCAGCAGTCAATCCCCTCCGGGACAGGGGGCTAGCGGAGCCTACAATGAGCAGTTCTTC. Its translation is CASSQSPPGQGASGAYNEQFF.

In its sample, this clone was seen a few times. The rearrangement uses TRBV7-2 and TRBJ1-1; 7 nucleotides agree with TRBD1. The germline gives CDR1 SGHTA, CDR2 FQGNSA. J gave up 5 bases and V 2 bases, and 5 bases lay outside the gene matches. The CDR3 is made up of 14 amino acids. The CDR3 loop reads CASSLQGGTTEAFF. DNA of the CDR3: TGTGCCAGCAGCTTACAGGGGGGAACAACTGAAGCTTTCTTT.

The genes are TRBV6-1 and TRBJ2-7; D call uncertain. Trimming pared 4 bases from V and 2 bases from J, leaving 6 bases between. Germline V CDR1 and CDR2: MNHNS, SASEGT. This CDR3 comprises 12 residues. The CDR3 bases are TGTGCCAGCAGTGTCGGAGCCTACGAGCAGTACTTC. Its protein is CASSVGAYEQYF.

The rearrangement links TRBV7-8 to TRBJ1-1; D is ambiguous. The V end was cut by 2 bases, the J end by 2 bases, with 9 bases between. The CDR3 length is 14 residues. The germline gives CDR1 SGHVS, CDR2 FQNEAQ. CDR3 protein: CASSLFPVNTEAFF. As DNA, the CDR3 is TGTGCCAGCAGCTTATTTCCGGTTAACACTGAAGCTTTCTTT.

This clone was detected a few times. The chain is built from TRBV5-6 and TRBJ1-4; tentatively, D is TRBD1 (5 bases). Trimming removed 1 base at V and 6 bases at J, with 19 bases between. The CDR3 runs to 17 residues. Looked up from germline, CDR1 is SGHDT and CDR2 is YYEEEE. The CDR3 here is CASSLRGGRLSDEKLFF. CDR3 in DNA: TGTGCCAGCAGCTTGCGGGGGGGAAGACTTTCAGATGAAAAACTGTTTTTT.

V is TRBV7-9 and J is TRBJ1-3; unclear D gene. V was clipped by 8 bases and J by 2 bases, with 19 bases between them. The germline V gene encodes CDR1 SEHNR and CDR2 FQNEAQ (reference sequence). The CDR3 length is 16 residues. The CDR3 protein is CASLREVGGTGNTIYF. The CDR3 DNA reads TGTGCCAGCCTCCGGGAGGTAGGAGGAACTGGAAACACCATATATTTT.

The V call is TRBV6-5, the J call TRBJ1-5, with unresolved D. The CDR3 runs to 15 residues. Looked up from germline, CDR1 is MNHEY and CDR2 is SVGAGI. V lost 6 bases, J lost 0 bases, and 12 bases lay in between. DNA of the CDR3: TGTGCCAGCAGAAGGACGGAGGATAGCAATCAGCCCCAGCATTTT. Its protein product is CASRRTEDSNQPQHF.

V and J are TRBV29-1 and TRBJ2-7; 10 bases are shared with TRBD1. There are 13 residues in the CDR3. V lost 6 bases, J lost 2 bases, and 4 bases stayed unmatched. Per germline, CDR1 SQVTM and CDR2 ANQGSEA. CDR3 loop: CSVRDRGTYEQYF. Written as DNA, the CDR3 is TGCAGCGTCCGGGACAGGGGCACCTACGAGCAGTACTTC.

The chain employs TRBV5-4 and TRBJ2-6; TRBD1 matches 9 bases. Looked up from germline, CDR1 is SGHNT and CDR2 is YYREEE (reference sequence). The ends lost 2 bases at V and 1 base at J; junction bases unmatched: 4. There are 17 residues in the CDR3. The CDR3 DNA is TGTGCCAGCAGCTTCGACAGGGGGGGATCTGGGGCCAACGTCCTGACTTTC. Amino acids: CASSFDRGGSGANVLTF.

Sample share makes this clone medium-sized. In the same sample, other DNA sequences code for this CDR3. The rearrangement uses TRBV19 and TRBJ1-1; D unclear. This CDR3 is 14 amino acids long. The germline V gene has CDR1 LNHDA and CDR2 SQIVND (reference sequence). Trimming pared 7 bases from V and 5 bases from J, leaving 17 bases between. The CDR3 DNA reads as TGTGCCAGTACTCTTTCCGGTGAGAGGACTGAAGCTTTCTTT. Its translation: CASTLSGERTEAFF.

This clone was found a few times. The chain employs TRBV5-6 and TRBJ1-1; D is uncertain. The CDR3 extends over 13 amino acids. Germline V gene sequence: CDR1 SGHDT, CDR2 YYEEEE. V lost 0 bases to trimming and J lost 3 bases, with 6 bases between them. The CDR3 protein is CASSLGTYTEAFF. The CDR3 bases are TGTGCCAGCAGCTTGGGGACTTACACTGAAGCTTTCTTT. Full variable domain (missing parts from reference TRBV5-6 and TRBJ1-1): DAGVTQSPTHLIKTRGQQVTLRCSPKSGHDTVSWYQQALGQGPQFIFQYYEEEERQRGNFPDRFSGHQFPNYSSELNVNALLLGDSALYLCASSLGTYTEAFFGQGTRLTVV.

The genes are TRBV11-2 and TRBJ2-3; the match to TRBD2 covers 16 bases. The CDR3 length is 15 residues. CDR1 and CDR2 from the germline V gene are SGHAT and FQNNGV. J was trimmed by 6 bases and V by 4 bases; bases with no gene match: 1. The CDR3 here is CASSWGLAGGDTQYF. DNA for the CDR3: TGTGCCAGCAGCTGGGGACTAGCGGGAGGGGATACGCAGTATTTT.

This chain connects TRBV28 to TRBJ2-7; the D is unclear. CDR1 is MDHEN and CDR2 is SYDVKM in the germline V gene. V lost 3 bases and J lost 3, with 15 bases in between. CDR3 length equals 15 residues. The DNA for the CDR3 is TGTGCCAGCAGTTTCCCGCAGGCAAAACTCTACGAGCAGTACTTC. Residues: CASSFPQAKLYEQYF.

The chain carries TRBV28 and TRBJ1-5; 8 nucleotides line up with TRBD1. The CDR3 is made up of 18 amino acids. Germline CDR1 is MDHEN and CDR2 is SYDVKM. Trimming at V came to 5 bases and at J to 2 bases, leaving 14 bases not matched to a gene. CDR3 region: CASSVTGVWLKGNQPQHF. Here the CDR3 DNA reads TGTGCCAGCAGTGTGACAGGGGTATGGCTTAAGGGCAATCAGCCCCAGCATTTT.

The chain employs TRBV6-6 and TRBJ2-1; no clear D. Germline V CDR1 and CDR2: MNHNY, SVGAGI (reference sequence). This CDR3 has 11 amino acids. V lost 6 bases and J lost 11, with 11 bases in between. As DNA, the CDR3 is TGTGCCAGCAGAATCAGTATTAAGCAGTTCTTC. Translated, it gives CASRISIKQFF.

The chain employs TRBV19 and TRBJ1-1; TRBD1 is a possible D gene (6 bases). The V end was cut by 3 bases, the J end by 3 bases, with 14 bases between. The CDR3 spans 15 residues. Germline V gene data show CDR1 as LNHDA and CDR2 as SQIVND (reference sequence). The CDR3 spells CASSIDQNRDTEAFF. The CDR3 nucleotides are TGTGCCAGTAGTATCGATCAGAACAGGGACACTGAAGCTTTCTTT.

The V call is TRBV28, the J call TRBJ1-2; 7 bases map to TRBD1. The CDR3 is made up of 16 amino acids. Germline lookup yields CDR1 MDHEN and CDR2 SYDVKM. The J segment lost 4 bases and the V segment lost 0 bases, leaving 8 bases of the junction unmatched. The CDR3 DNA follows: TGTGCCAGCAGTTTATGGCGACAGGGCAGCGGCTATGGCTACACCTTC. Translated, it gives CASSLWRQGSGYGYTF.

CDR3 nucleotide sequence: TGTGCCAGCAGCCTGGGGGGATTTAGCAATCAGCCCCAGCATTTT. This translates into CASSLGGFSNQPQHF. The chain is built from TRBV7-9 and TRBJ1-5, with D possibly being TRBD1 (5 bases). The CDR3 extends over 15 amino acids. Trimming cost V 5 bases and J 0 bases, with 11 bases left between them. Germline V gene lookup returns CDR1 SEHNR and CDR2 FQNEAQ (reference sequence).

This clone was observed a few times. This chain uses TRBV29-1 with TRBJ2-2, with D maybe TRBD1 (5 bases). CDR1 is SQVTM, CDR2 ANQGSEA, per germline. V was trimmed by 4 bases and J by 4 bases, leaving 10 bases between them. The CDR3 sequence is 13 residues long. Here the CDR3 reads CSVAVGPTGELFF. As DNA, the CDR3 is TGCAGCGTTGCTGTGGGGCCCACCGGGGAGCTGTTTTTT.

V is TRBV5-4 and J is TRBJ2-2; 8 nucleotides agree with TRBD1. This CDR3 is 14 amino acids long. The V gene's germline CDR1 is SGHNT and CDR2 YYREEE (reference sequence). V gave up 6 bases and J gave up 6 bases; unmatched junction bases: 7. As DNA, the CDR3 is TGTGCCAGCACCCTCCAGGGGGCGTCCGGGGAGCTGTTTTTT. It yields the protein CASTLQGASGELFF.